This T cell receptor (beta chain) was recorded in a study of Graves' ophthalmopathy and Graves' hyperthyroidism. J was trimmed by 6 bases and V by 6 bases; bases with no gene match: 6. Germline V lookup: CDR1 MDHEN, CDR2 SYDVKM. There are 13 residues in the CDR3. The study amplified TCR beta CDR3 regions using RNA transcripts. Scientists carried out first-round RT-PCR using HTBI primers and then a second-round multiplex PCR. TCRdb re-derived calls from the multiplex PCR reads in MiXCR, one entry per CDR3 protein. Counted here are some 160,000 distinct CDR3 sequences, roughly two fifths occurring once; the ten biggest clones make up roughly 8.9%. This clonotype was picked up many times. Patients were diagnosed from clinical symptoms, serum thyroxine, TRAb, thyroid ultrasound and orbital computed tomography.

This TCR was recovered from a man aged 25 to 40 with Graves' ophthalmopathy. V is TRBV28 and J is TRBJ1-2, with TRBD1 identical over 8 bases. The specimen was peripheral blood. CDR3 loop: CASSPDRVNGYTF. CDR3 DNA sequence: TGTGCCAGCAGCCCGGACAGGGTTAATGGCTACACCTTC.